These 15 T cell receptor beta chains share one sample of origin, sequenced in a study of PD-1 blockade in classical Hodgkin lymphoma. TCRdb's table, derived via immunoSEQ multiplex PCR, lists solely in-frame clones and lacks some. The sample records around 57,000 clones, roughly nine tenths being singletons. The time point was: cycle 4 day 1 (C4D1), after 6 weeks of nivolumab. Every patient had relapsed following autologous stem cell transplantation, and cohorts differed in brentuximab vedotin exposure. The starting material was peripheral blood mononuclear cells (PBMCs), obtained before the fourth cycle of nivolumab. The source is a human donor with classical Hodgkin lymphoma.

In DNA form, the CDR3 reads TGTGCCAGCAGTTTATCGATTCGTGGGGGTATGGGGGAAAAACTGTTTTTT. This translates into CASSLSIRGGMGEKLFF. The J gene is TRBJ1-4, the V gene TRBV27, with D perhaps TRBD1 (5 bases). Trimming took off 0 bases at V and 8 bases at J, with 19 bases between the two ends. The CDR3 length is 17 residues. Germline V gene lookup returns CDR1 MNHEY and CDR2 SMNVEV (reference sequence).

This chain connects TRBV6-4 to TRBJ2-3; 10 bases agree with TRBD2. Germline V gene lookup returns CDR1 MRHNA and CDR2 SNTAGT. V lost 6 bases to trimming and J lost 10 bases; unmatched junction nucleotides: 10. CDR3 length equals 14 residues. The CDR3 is CASSVTSGKVPQYF. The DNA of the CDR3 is TGTGCCAGCAGCGTCACTAGCGGGAAAGTTCCGCAGTATTTT.

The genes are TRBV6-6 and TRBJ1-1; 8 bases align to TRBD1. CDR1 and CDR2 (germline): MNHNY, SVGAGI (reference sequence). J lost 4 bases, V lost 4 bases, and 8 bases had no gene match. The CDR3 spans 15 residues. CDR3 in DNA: TGTGCCAGCAGTTTCTACACCACAGGGGGCACTGAAGCTTTCTTT. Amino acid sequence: CASSFYTTGGTEAFF.

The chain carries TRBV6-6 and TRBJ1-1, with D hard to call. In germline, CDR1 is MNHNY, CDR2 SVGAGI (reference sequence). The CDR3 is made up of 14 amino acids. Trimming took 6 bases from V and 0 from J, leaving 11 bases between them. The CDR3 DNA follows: TGTGCCAGCAGAATGGGATCCCTGAACACTGAAGCTTTCTTT. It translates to CASRMGSLNTEAFF.

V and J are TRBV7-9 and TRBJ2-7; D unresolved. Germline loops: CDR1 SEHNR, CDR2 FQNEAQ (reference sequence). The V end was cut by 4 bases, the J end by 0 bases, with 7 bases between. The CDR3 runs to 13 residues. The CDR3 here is CASSSLSSYEQYF. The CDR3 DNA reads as TGTGCCAGCAGCTCTCTGAGCTCCTACGAGCAGTACTTC. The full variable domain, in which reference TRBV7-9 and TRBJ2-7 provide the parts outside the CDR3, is DTGVSQNPRHKITKRGQNVTFRCDPISEHNRLYWYRQTLGQGPEFLTYFQNEAQLEKSRLLSDRFSAERPKGSFSTLEIQRTEQGDSAMYLCASSSLSSYEQYFGPGTRLTVT.

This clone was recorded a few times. As DNA, the CDR3 is TGCGCCAGTGCTCCGGGGCATCGGGACTATGGCTACACCTTC. It encodes CASAPGHRDYGYTF. V is TRBV4-1 and J is TRBJ1-2; tentatively, D is TRBD1 (5 bases). The CDR3 consists of 14 residues. CDR1 is MGHRA, CDR2 YSYEKL, per germline. V lost 9 bases and J lost 3, with 17 bases in between.

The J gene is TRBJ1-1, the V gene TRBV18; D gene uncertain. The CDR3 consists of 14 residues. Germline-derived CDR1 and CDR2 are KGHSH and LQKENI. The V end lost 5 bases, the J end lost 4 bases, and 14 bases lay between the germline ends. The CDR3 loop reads CASSTFGDSTEAFF. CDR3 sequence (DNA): TGTGCCAGCTCAACCTTCGGGGATAGCACTGAAGCTTTCTTT.

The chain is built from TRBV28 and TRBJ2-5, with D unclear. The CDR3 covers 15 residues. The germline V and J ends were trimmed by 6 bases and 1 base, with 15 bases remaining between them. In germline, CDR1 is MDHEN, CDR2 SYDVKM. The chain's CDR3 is CASSPLFRVQETQYF. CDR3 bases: TGTGCCAGCAGCCCCCTCTTTAGGGTCCAAGAGACCCAGTACTTC.

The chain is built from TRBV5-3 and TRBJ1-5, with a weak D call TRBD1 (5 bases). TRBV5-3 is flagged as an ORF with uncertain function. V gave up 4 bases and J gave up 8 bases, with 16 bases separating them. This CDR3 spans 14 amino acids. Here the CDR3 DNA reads TGTGCCAGAAGCCGGGGACTGAGAATCAAGCCCCAGCATTTT. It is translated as CARSRGLRIKPQHF.

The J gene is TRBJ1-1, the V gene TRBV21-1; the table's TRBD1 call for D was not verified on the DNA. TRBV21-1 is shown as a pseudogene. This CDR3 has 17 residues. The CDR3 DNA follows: TGTGCCAGCAGCAAAGAAGGGCAGGGGGCTCCGAACACTGAAGCTTTCTTT. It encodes CASSKEGQGAPNTEAFF.

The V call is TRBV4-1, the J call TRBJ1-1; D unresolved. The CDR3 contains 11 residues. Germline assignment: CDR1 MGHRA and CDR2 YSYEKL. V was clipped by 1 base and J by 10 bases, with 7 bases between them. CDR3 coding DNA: TGCGCCAGCAGCCAAGGACTAGGAGCTTTCTTT. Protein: CASSQGLGAFF.

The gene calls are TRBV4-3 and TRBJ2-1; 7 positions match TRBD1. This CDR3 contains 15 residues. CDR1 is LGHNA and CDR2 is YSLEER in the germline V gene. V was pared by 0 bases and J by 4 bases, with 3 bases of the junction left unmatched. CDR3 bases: TGCGCCAGCAGCCAAGAGGGGGACAGATACAATGAGCAGTTCTTC. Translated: CASSQEGDRYNEQFF.

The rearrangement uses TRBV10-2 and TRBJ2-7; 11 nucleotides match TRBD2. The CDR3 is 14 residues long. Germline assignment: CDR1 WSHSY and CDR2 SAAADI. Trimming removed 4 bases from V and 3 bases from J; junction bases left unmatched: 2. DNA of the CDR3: TGCGCCAGCAGTGGTCTAGCGGGAGGCTACGAGCAGTACTTC. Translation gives CASSGLAGGYEQYF.

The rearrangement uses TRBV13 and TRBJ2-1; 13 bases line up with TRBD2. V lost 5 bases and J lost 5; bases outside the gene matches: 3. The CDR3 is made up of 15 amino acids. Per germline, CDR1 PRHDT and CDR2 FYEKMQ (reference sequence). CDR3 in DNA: TGTGCCAGCAGCCAGGGACTAGCGGGGAACAATGAGCAGTTCTTC. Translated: CASSQGLAGNNEQFF.

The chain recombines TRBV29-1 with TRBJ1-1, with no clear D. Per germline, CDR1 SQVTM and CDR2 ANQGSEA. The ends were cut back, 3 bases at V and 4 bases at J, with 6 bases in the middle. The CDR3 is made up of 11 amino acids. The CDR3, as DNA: TGCAGCGTTGAGGTGGCCACTGAAGCTTTCTTT. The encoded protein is CSVEVATEAFF.